The T cell receptor (beta chain) described here comes from a study of monozygotic twins with inflammatory bowel disease. Points from the study as a whole: TCRbeta diversity (inverse Simpson) was lower in IBD patients than in healthy co-twins.

The total RNA came straight from whole blood, and T cells were not sorted beforehand. A word on this clonotype: Its specificity is not known.

The UMIs contained a 6-nucleotide sample barcode. They were added by template switching during cDNA synthesis. TCRdb reprocessed the 5' RACE reads, with one entry per CDR3 protein and no DNA. The sample spans approximately 390,000 distinct CDR3 sequences; the ten largest clones claim approximately 2.3%. The germline gives CDR1 DFQATT, CDR2 SNEGSKA (reference sequence). The CDR3 spans 15 residues. This clonotype originated in a human donor with ulcerative colitis or Crohn's disease, or a healthy co-twin of an affected twin (not recorded which). Specimen: blood. The chain carries TRBV20-1 and TRBJ2-5; TCRdb names TRBD1, which stays unverified in the absence of DNA. The CDR3 is CSARVIGGGQETQYF.